This is a list of T cell receptor beta chains from one sample in a study of blood T cell repertoires in COVID-19. Some clones are missing from TCRdb's copy, which holds only in-frame ones; the method was immunoSEQ multiplex PCR. The sample includes 140,000 to 150,000 clones, 80% to 90% seen only once; the top ten take roughly 12%. The sample comprised PBMCs or T cells enriched from blood (not recorded which). These receptors were obtained from a man between 60 and 75 years old who had recovered from COVID-19. CDR3s include the opening cysteine and the closing phenylalanine or tryptophan. Each record gives: D gene, V gene, clone size, J gene, CDR3 protein, CDR3 DNA. The D gene is left open where the match is weak. Size is stated for part of the rows, as once, few or many counts, or as a class when the clone is expanded.

.	TRBV7-8	once	TRBJ2-7	CASSSIQRLEQYF	TGTGCCAGCAGCTCAATACAGCGGCTCGAGCAGTACTTC
.	TRBV7-8	.	TRBJ1-2	CASSLMGRDSSF	TGTGCCAGCAGCTTAATGGGCAGGGACTCGTCCTTC
.	TRBV7-3	.	TRBJ2-6	CASSPSGANVLTF	TGTGCCAGCAGCCCATCCGGGGCCAACGTCCTGACTTTC
TRBD1	TRBV7-7	.	TRBJ2-7	CASSSPGQGIYEQYF	TGTGCTAGCAGCTCCCCGGGACAGGGGATCTACGAGCAGTACTTC
TRBD1	TRBV5-6	.	TRBJ2-2	CASSLNQGANGELFF	TGTGCCAGCAGCTTGAATCAGGGGGCAAACGGGGAGCTGTTTTTT
.	TRBV28	.	TRBJ2-1	CVSGGRLDEQFF	TGTGTTTCGGGGGGCCGGCTGGATGAGCAGTTCTTC
TRBD2	TRBV2	.	TRBJ2-2	CASSVLGGGNTGELFF	TGTGCCAGCAGTGTCCTGGGCGGGGGGAACACCGGGGAGCTGTTTTTT
.	TRBV4-2	.	TRBJ2-1	CASSELRASSSYNEQFF	TGTGCCAGCAGCGAGCTGAGAGCGTCTAGCTCCTACAATGAGCAGTTCTTC
TRBD2	TRBV30	.	TRBJ2-1	CAWKCQEAGAASSYNEQFF	TGTGCCTGGAAGTGCCAGGAGGCGGGAGCGGCGAGCTCCTACAATGAGCAGTTCTTC
TRBD1	TRBV7-6	.	TRBJ2-2	CASSLVSSWDSNTGELFF	TGTGCCAGCAGCTTAGTCTCATCCTGGGACAGCAACACCGGGGAGCTGTTTTTT
.	TRBV29-1	.	TRBJ2-5	CSVRDQGTEETQYF	TGCAGCGTTCGCGACCAGGGGACCGAGGAGACCCAGTACTTC
.	TRBV2	.	TRBJ2-7	CASTYEGEQYF	TGTGCCAGCACCTACGAGGGTGAGCAGTACTTC
TRBD1	TRBV2	.	TRBJ1-1	CASSRDRGRTEAFF	TGTGCCAGCAGTAGGGACAGGGGGCGGACTGAAGCTTTCTTT
.	TRBV11-3	.	TRBJ1-1	CASSWGENTEAFF	TGTGCCAGCAGCTGGGGAGAGAACACTGAAGCTTTCTTT
.	TRBV5-1	.	TRBJ2-7	CASSGQGTYEQYF	TGCGCCAGCAGCGGCCAGGGTACCTACGAGCAGTACTTC
.	TRBV5-4	.	TRBJ1-6	CASSDGRSPLHF	TGTGCCAGCAGCGACGGGAGGTCACCCCTCCACTTT
TRBD2	TRBV2	.	TRBJ2-1	CASDGLDSYNEQFF	TGTGCCAGCGACGGACTAGACTCCTACAATGAGCAGTTCTTC
TRBD2	TRBV29-1	.	TRBJ2-1	CSVAVLAGLNEQFF	TGCAGCGTTGCGGTACTAGCGGGACTTAATGAGCAGTTCTTC
.	TRBV6-1	.	TRBJ2-7	CASSEQWAGTSYEQYF	TGTGCCAGCAGTGAGCAGTGGGCGGGCACCTCCTACGAGCAGTACTTC
TRBD2	TRBV25-1	once	TRBJ2-1	CASSERTSGRRYEQFF	TGTGCCAGCAGTGAAAGGACTAGCGGGAGGCGGTATGAGCAGTTCTTC
TRBD1	TRBV19	.	TRBJ1-1	CASSIGQGQMNTEAFF	TGTGCCAGTAGTATAGGACAGGGCCAGATGAACACTGAAGCTTTCTTT
TRBD1	TRBV7-9	.	TRBJ2-2	CASSRDRVTGELFF	TGTGCCAGCAGCCGGGACAGGGTCACCGGGGAGCTGTTTTTT